The 18 T cell receptor beta chains presented below share a single source sample, sequenced in a study of Tregs in tolerant kidney transplant recipients. Generated by immunoSEQ multiplex PCR, the TCRdb table keeps only in-frame clones and is missing some. The repertoire has some 71,000 clones, roughly 91% of them found once; the top ten carry around 0.4%. This material consisted of CD4+ T cells from blood, taken before the transplant. Every receptor here comes from a human donor who received a combined kidney and bone marrow transplant.

The chain combines TRBV27 with TRBJ1-3, with 9 bases aligning to TRBD1. The CDR3 is 13 amino acids. Trimming took 8 bases from V and 3 from J; bases not matched to a gene: 2. Germline V CDR1 and CDR2: MNHEY, SMNVEV (reference sequence). The CDR3 region is CASGTGLGNTIYF. The CDR3 DNA sequence: TGTGCCAGCGGGACAGGGCTTGGAAACACCATATATTTT.

A single count supports this clone. The rearrangement uses TRBV30 and TRBJ1-2, with 7 bases fitting TRBD1. The V gene end was trimmed by 4 bases and the J gene end by 2 bases; junction bases not matched to a gene: 7. The V gene's germline CDR1 is GTSNPN and CDR2 SVGIG (reference sequence). The CDR3 loop spans 14 amino acids. This CDR3 reads CAWKGDSQNYGYTF. CDR3 nucleotide sequence: TGTGCCTGGAAGGGGGACAGTCAAAACTATGGCTACACCTTC.

The rearrangement links TRBV21-1 to TRBJ2-7; TRBD1, the table's D call, lacks a check against the DNA. TRBV21-1 represents a pseudogene. The CDR3 runs to 15 residues. The CDR3 nucleotides are TGTGCCAGCCTCGAAGACAAGCCGAGCTCCTACGAGCAGTACTTC. It is translated as CASLEDKPSSYEQYF.

This chain joins TRBV2 and TRBJ1-3, with no clear D. V lost 1 base and J 4 bases, leaving 11 bases between the germline ends. The germline CDR1 and CDR2 sequences are SNHLY and FYNNEI. The CDR3 contains 15 residues. In DNA form, the CDR3 reads TGTGCCAGCAGTGAAGTGGGCAGCTCGGGAAACACCATATATTTT. This translates into CASSEVGSSGNTIYF.

The J gene is TRBJ2-3, the V gene TRBV25-1, with a possible D match to TRBD2 (5 bases). Germline V lookup: CDR1 MGHDK, CDR2 SYGVNS. The CDR3 totals 14 residues. The germline V and J ends were trimmed by 6 bases and 3 bases, with 13 bases remaining between them. The CDR3 DNA reads as TGTGCCAGCAGGGACGGGATGGGGACAGATACGCAGTATTTT. As protein: CASRDGMGTDTQYF.

This clone was seen a single time. The chain carries TRBV29-1 and TRBJ2-3, with D possibly TRBD2 on 6 matching bases. CDR3 length: 13 residues. From germline, CDR1 is SQVTM and CDR2 ANQGSEA. V was cut by 3 bases and J by 5 bases, with 12 bases left in between. The CDR3: CSVEEGSGDTQYF. DNA of the CDR3: TGCAGCGTTGAGGAGGGTAGTGGAGATACGCAGTATTTT.

The rearrangement uses TRBV4-2 and TRBJ1-4; TRBD1 matches 9 bases. V was clipped by 1 base and J by 7 bases; unmatched bases: 10. Looked up from germline, CDR1 is LGHNA and CDR2 is YNFKEQ. This CDR3 spans 17 amino acids. Written as DNA, the CDR3 is TGTGCCAGCAGCCAAGTGGGACAGGGTCATATTGGTGAAAAACTGTTTTTT. Translating gives CASSQVGQGHIGEKLFF.

The CDR3 loop is CASSMSTESYEQYF. CDR3 in DNA: TGTGCCAGTAGTATGTCCACGGAGTCCTACGAGCAGTACTTC. This rearrangement joins TRBV19 to TRBJ2-7; D not resolved. The germline V gene encodes CDR1 LNHDA and CDR2 SQIVND (reference sequence). The CDR3 consists of 14 residues. Trimming cost V 3 bases and J 1 base, with 10 bases left between them.

The chain uses TRBV28 and TRBJ1-2, with TRBD1 matching 9 bases. The CDR3 covers 13 residues. The J segment lost 4 bases and the V segment lost 6 bases, leaving 3 bases of the junction unmatched. CDR1 is MDHEN and CDR2 is SYDVKM in the germline V gene. CDR3 sequence: CASSLTGGYGYTF. CDR3 nucleotides: TGTGCCAGCAGCTTGACAGGGGGCTATGGCTACACCTTC.

The CDR3 DNA reads TGTGCCAGCAGTCCCACGGTTGGGGGGAATGAAAAACTGTTTTTT. The encoded protein is CASSPTVGGNEKLFF. The gene calls are TRBV25-1 and TRBJ1-4, with D perhaps TRBD1 (5 bases). This CDR3 contains 15 residues. Trimming pared 5 bases from V and 5 bases from J, leaving 15 bases between. Germline CDR1 reads MGHDK; CDR2 reads SYGVNS.

This chain links TRBV5-1 with TRBJ2-5, with a possible D match to TRBD1 (6 bases). The CDR3 has 16 amino acids. The V end was cut by 0 bases, the J end by 7 bases, with 19 bases between. CDR1 and CDR2 from the germline V gene are SGHRS and YFSETQ. For the CDR3, the DNA is TGCGCCAGCAGCTTGGAAGAACAGGGTCCCCTTAGGACCCAGTACTTC. It encodes CASSLEEQGPLRTQYF.

Comment on this clone: The junction does not match germline at one end; this may be a read error. The chain has TRBV19 and TRBJ2-4; 10 bases align to TRBD1. CDR3 size: 12 residues. CDR1 is LNHDA, CDR2 SQIVND, per germline (reference sequence). CDR3 amino acids: CASSMGQGLPHF. Written as DNA, the CDR3 is TGTGCCAGTAGTATGGGACAGGGGCTTCCCCACTTC.

The gene calls are TRBV2 and TRBJ2-7; TRBD1 agrees at 7 bases. From germline, CDR1 is SNHLY and CDR2 FYNNEI. This CDR3 has 17 residues. The V gene end was trimmed by 2 bases and the J gene end by 0 bases; junction bases not matched to a gene: 10. The CDR3, as DNA: TGTGCCAGCAGTGAACCCCGACAGGGTATGGACTCCTACGAGCAGTACTTC. Translation: CASSEPRQGMDSYEQYF.

The chain uses TRBV25-1 and TRBJ2-1; the D is unclear. Germline loops: CDR1 MGHDK, CDR2 SYGVNS. The CDR3 totals 12 residues. Trimming removed 7 bases from V and 5 bases from J, with 9 bases in between. The CDR3 is CASTRSDNEQFF. The CDR3 coding sequence is TGTGCCAGCACGAGGTCCGACAATGAGCAGTTCTTC. The whole variable domain, remainder taken from reference TRBV25-1 and TRBJ2-1, is EADIYQTPRYLVIGTGKKITLECSQTMGHDKMYWYQQDPGMELHLIHYSYGVNSTEKGDLSSESTVSRIRTEHFPLTLESARPSHTSQYLCASTRSDNEQFFGPGTRLTVL.

CDR3 in amino acids: CASSSSSGRIYEQYF. The CDR3 DNA sequence: TGTGCCAGCAGCTCTTCTAGCGGGAGGATCTACGAGCAGTACTTC. The V and J genes are TRBV7-9 and TRBJ2-7; 11 nucleotides align to TRBD2. This CDR3 contains 15 residues. Germline CDR1 is SEHNR and CDR2 is FQNEAQ (reference sequence). The ends lost 4 bases at V and 3 bases at J; junction bases unmatched: 5.

V and J are TRBV9 and TRBJ2-1; 12 bases map to TRBD2. Germline CDR1 SGDLS, CDR2 YYNGEE. Unmatched junction bases numbered 6, after V lost 0 bases and J lost 8 bases. CDR3 length: 16 amino acids. CDR3 DNA sequence: TGTGCCAGCAGCGTAGGGGCTAGCGGGAGGGCTCATGAGCAGTTCTTC. The encoded protein is CASSVGASGRAHEQFF.

The chain couples TRBV7-3 to TRBJ2-2; unclear D gene. The CDR3 extends over 15 amino acids. V gave up 2 bases and J gave up 4 bases, with 11 bases separating them. CDR1 and CDR2 from the germline V gene are SGHTA and FQGTGA. CDR3 coding DNA: TGTGCCAGCAGCTTATCCGGGTTTTCCACCGGGGAGCTGTTTTTT. Its protein product is CASSLSGFSTGELFF.

The V call is TRBV5-1, the J call TRBJ2-3; D gene uncertain. The germline gives CDR1 SGHRS, CDR2 YFSETQ. The CDR3 contains 13 residues. The V gene lost 1 base and the J gene lost 4 bases, with 7 bases spanning the gap. In DNA form, the CDR3 reads TGCGCCAGCAGCTTGCAGTTCTCAGATACGCAGTATTTT. It specifies CASSLQFSDTQYF.